This record covers a single T cell receptor beta chain. The germline V gene has CDR1 MNHEY and CDR2 SVGAGI. This CDR3 contains 15 residues. V was pared by 5 bases and J by 0 bases, with 11 bases between. As processed by the authors: Using reference gene primer amplification, nucleated cell counts were estimated. Only in-frame clones appear in the TCRdb table, and some are missing; sequencing was by immunoSEQ multiplex PCR. V, J and clone size are those of that table, while D and trimming were read from the DNA. The sample comprises 350,000 to 400,000 clones, 86% of which are singletons, and roughly 7.1% rests with the top ten. This entry comes from a study of blood T cell repertoires in COVID-19. Study at large: The origin of the acute and convalescent COVID-19 samples was the United States, Italy and Spain. The cDNA or gDNA used as material had been derived from T cells, B-cell-depleted T cells, or PBMCs.

Seattle patient enrollment occurred during active infection, with longitudinal follow-up thereafter. Sequencing was carried out using peripheral blood. This receptor was taken from a woman aged 55-70 years with COVID-19, enrolled during active disease. This chain connects TRBV6-5 to TRBJ1-3; TRBD1 might be the D (6 bases). The CDR3 region is CASSRGASSGNTIYF. In DNA, the CDR3 is TGTGCCAGCAGTCGGGGGGCTTCCTCTGGAAACACCATATATTTT.